One T cell receptor (beta chain) is described in this entry. Vbeta (60) and Jbeta (13) primers were used in the PCR. Generated by immunoSEQ multiplex PCR, the TCRdb table keeps only in-frame clones and is missing some. The sample consists of 150,000 to 200,000 clones, 80% to 90% of them appearing once. The data are from a study of cytomegalovirus exposure and HLA in healthy donors. The CDR3 has 16 residues. Between the trimmed V and J ends, which lost 4 bases and 3 bases, there was a span of 16 bases. CDR1 is LNHDA and CDR2 is SQIVND in the germline V gene (reference sequence). Sequenced input: PBMCs. The receptor was derived from a man between 18 and 35 years old in good health and CMV-seropositive. The chain combines TRBV19 with TRBJ1-5; D may be TRBD1 (6 bases). The CDR3: CASSNFPDSLNQPQHF. DNA for the CDR3: TGTGCCAGTAGTAACTTCCCGGACAGCCTCAATCAGCCCCAGCATTTT. The whole variable domain, filled in from reference TRBV19 and TRBJ1-5, reads DGGITQSPKYLFRKEGQNVTLSCEQNLNHDAMYWYRQDPGQGLRLIYYSQIVNDFQKGDIAEGYSVSREKKESFPLTVTSAQKNPTAFYLCASSNFPDSLNQPQHFGDGTRLSIL.